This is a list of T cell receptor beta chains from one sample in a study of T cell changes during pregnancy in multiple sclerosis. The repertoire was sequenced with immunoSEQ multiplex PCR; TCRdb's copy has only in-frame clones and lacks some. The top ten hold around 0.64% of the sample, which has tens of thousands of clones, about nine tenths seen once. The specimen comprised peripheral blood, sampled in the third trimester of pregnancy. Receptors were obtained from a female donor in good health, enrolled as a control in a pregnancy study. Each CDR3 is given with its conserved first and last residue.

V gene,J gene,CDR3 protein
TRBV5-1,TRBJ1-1,CASSLTGVTEAFF
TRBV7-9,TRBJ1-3,CASSIQFTSGNTIYF
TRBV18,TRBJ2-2,CASSLTTGAAVGELFF
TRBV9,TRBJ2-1,CASSVAAGGPWEQFF
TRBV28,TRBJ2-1,CASSRPGSGEQFF
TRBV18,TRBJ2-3,CASSSTFSGGGTDTQYF
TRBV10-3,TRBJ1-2,CAISGADSRYYGYTF
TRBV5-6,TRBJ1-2,CASSPPQGSIRGYTF
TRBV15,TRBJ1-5,CATSSGQPDQPQHF
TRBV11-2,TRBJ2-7,CASSYRTGGFEQYF
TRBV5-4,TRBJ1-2,CASSSYRERVGYTF
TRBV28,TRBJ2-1,CASSSSGVWEQFF
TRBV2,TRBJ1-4,CASSVDRGAGEKLFF
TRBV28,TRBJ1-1,CATGWANTEAFF
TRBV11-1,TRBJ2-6,CASSSPGLAGTGANVLTF
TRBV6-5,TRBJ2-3,CASSKGQRTDTQYF
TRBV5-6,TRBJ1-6,CASSPLEGTYNSPLHF
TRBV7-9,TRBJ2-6,CASSVQGGRANVLTF